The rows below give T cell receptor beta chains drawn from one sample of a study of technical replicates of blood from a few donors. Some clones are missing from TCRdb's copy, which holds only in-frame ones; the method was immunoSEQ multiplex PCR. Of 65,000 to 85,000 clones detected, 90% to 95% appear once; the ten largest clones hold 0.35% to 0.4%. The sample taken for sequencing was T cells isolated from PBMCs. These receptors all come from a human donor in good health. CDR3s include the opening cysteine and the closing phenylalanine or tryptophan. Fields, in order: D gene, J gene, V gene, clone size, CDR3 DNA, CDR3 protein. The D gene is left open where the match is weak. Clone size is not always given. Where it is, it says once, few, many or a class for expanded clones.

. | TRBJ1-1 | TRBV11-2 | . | TGTGCCAGCAGCTCTTCGGGTCCTGAAGCTTTCTTT | CASSSSGPEAFF
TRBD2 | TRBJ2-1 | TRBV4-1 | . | TGCGCCAGCAGCCAAGCCACCGTCACTAGCGGGGTCAGCTCCTACAATGAGCAGTTCTTC | CASSQATVTSGVSSYNEQFF
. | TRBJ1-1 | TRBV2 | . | TGTGCCAGCAGTTACAGGTCAAGAGCTTTCTTT | CASSYRSRAFF
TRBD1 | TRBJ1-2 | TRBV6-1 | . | TGTGCCAGCAGTATTCGGGACAGGGAAAACTATGGCTACACCTTC | CASSIRDRENYGYTF
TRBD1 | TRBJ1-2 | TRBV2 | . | TGTGCCAGCTTGTGGACAGGGGATGGCTACACCTTC | CASLWTGDGYTF
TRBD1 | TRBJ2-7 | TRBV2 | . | TGTGCCAGCAAAAGAACCGGGACAGGGGACGAGCAGTACTTC | CASKRTGTGDEQYF
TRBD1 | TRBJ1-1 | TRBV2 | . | TGTGCCAGCAGACGCAGGGGGGACGGCGCTGAAGCTTTCTTT | CASRRRGDGAEAFF
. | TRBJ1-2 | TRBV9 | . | TGTGCCAGCAGCGACACAACGGACAAGGTCTATGGCTACACCTTC | CASSDTTDKVYGYTF
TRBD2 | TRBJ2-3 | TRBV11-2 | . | TGTGCCAGCAGCTTATCGGCTAGCGGCGGAGATACGCAGTATTTT | CASSLSASGGDTQYF
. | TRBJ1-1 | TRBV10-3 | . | TGTGCCACGCGTCAGGGGACCCGATCTGGTGCTTTCTTT | CATRQGTRSGAFF
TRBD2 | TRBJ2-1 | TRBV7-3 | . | TGTGCCAGCAGCTTACTAGCGGGCTACAATGAGCAGTTCTTC | CASSLLAGYNEQFF
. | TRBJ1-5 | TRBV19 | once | TGTGCCAGTAGTATAAGAGATAGCAATCAGCCCCAGCATTTT | CASSIRDSNQPQHF
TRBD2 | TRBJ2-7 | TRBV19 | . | TGTGCCAGTAGTAACGGGGGGGGGCCCCACGAGCAGTACTTC | CASSNGGGPHEQYF
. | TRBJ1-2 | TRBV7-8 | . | TGTGCCAGCAGCGTCTCAGGTGCTTCTAACTATGGCTACACCTTC | CASSVSGASNYGYTF
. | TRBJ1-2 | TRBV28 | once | TGTGCCAGCAGAGAAAGGGGCTATGGCTACACCTTC | CASRERGYGYTF
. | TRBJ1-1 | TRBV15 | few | TGTGCCACCAGCAGCGCACCAGGGAACACTGAAGCTTTCTTT | CATSSAPGNTEAFF
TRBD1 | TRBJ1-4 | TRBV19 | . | TGTGCCAGTAGTCCCTGGGACAGGGGGTTTGAAAAACTGTTTTTT | CASSPWDRGFEKLFF
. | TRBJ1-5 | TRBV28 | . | TGTGCCAGCAGTTTAGTAAATCAGCCCCAGCATTTT | CASSLVNQPQHF
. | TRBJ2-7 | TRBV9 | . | TGTGCCAGCAGCGTAGGCGGACTCTCCTACGAGCAGTACTTC | CASSVGGLSYEQYF
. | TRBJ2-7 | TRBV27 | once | TGTGCCAGCAGTTCCGGGACACTAAGGGAGCAGTACTTC | CASSSGTLREQYF
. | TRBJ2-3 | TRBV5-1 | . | TGCGCCAGCAGCGTGAAAGTTTCAGCAGATACGCAGTATTTT | CASSVKVSADTQYF
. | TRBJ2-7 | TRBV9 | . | TGTGCCAGCAGCGCCGCAGGGGAGCAGTACTTC | CASSAAGEQYF